This TCR beta chain comes out of a study of shared clonotypes between healthy human individuals. At the level of the study: Used for every donor were three CD4 naive, three CD4 memory, two CD8 naive and one CD8 memory plate.

This CDR3 is built from 18 residues. V lost 2 bases to trimming and J lost 4 bases; unmatched junction nucleotides: 14. CDR1 LNHNV and CDR2 YYDKDF come from the germline V gene (reference sequence). Repertoires were generated with immunoSEQ multiplex PCR, while TCRdb's copy carries only in-frame clones and drops some. This sample carries around 600,000 clones, 85% to 95% of them seen once, and the ten largest clones take about 0.11%. Naive CD8 cells lacked CD45RO and underwent positive selection for CCR7, leaving out terminally differentiated effector memory CD45RA+ cells. In the case of this clone: Its antigen is not identified.

Notes on the study in general: About 5% of naive CD4 clonotypes were shared across several donors.

V gene TRBV15 combines with J gene TRBJ2-7; TRBD2 aligns across 10 bases. Input material: naive CD8+ T cells sorted from blood. This clonotype was sampled from a woman aged 30 to 39 in good health. The CDR3, as DNA: TGTGCCACCAGCAGACGCTTTTCCCTAGCGGGAGATCGATACGAGCAGTACTTC. It specifies CATSRRFSLAGDRYEQYF.